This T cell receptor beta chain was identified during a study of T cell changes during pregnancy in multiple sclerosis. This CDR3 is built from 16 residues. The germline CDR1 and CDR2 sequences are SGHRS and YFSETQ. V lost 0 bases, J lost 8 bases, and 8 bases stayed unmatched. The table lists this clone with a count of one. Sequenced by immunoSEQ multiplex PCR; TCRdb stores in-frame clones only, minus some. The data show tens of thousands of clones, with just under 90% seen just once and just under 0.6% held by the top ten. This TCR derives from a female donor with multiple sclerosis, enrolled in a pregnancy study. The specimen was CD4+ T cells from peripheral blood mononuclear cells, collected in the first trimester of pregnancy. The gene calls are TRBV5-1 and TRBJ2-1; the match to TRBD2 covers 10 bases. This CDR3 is CASSLGGSGRLDEQFF. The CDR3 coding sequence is TGCGCCAGCAGCTTGGGTGGTAGCGGGAGGTTGGATGAGCAGTTCTTC. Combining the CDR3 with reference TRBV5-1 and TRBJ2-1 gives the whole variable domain KAGVTQTPRYLIKTRGQQVTLSCSPISGHRSVSWYQQTPGQGLQFLFEYFSETQRNKGNFPGRFSGRQFSNSRSEMNVSTLELGDSALYLCASSLGGSGRLDEQFFGPGTRLTVL.